Each of the 25 T cell receptor beta chains below was sequenced from the same sample in a study of blood T cell repertoires in COVID-19. TCRdb's table, derived via immunoSEQ multiplex PCR, lists solely in-frame clones and lacks some. Here the sample spans a few hundred thousand clones, 88% being singletons. Sample: peripheral blood. These receptors originate from a woman aged 30 to 39 with COVID-19, enrolled during active disease.

The rearrangement joins TRBV30 to TRBJ1-1; tentative D call: TRBD1 (5 bases). CDR3 size: 14 residues. Between the trimmed V and J ends, which lost 5 bases and 7 bases, there was a span of 20 bases. The germline gives CDR1 GTSNPN, CDR2 SVGIG (reference sequence). CDR3 DNA sequence: TGTGCCTGGGGGGCACGAGTCCGGGGGGGTGAAGCTTTCTTT. Protein: CAWGARVRGGEAFF.

The chain uses TRBV7-2 and TRBJ2-3; 7 nucleotides line up with TRBD1. Germline loops: CDR1 SGHTA, CDR2 FQGNSA. The CDR3 loop spans 14 amino acids. J lost 4 bases, V lost 5 bases, and 6 bases had no gene match. The CDR3 spells CASSARTGPDTQYF. The CDR3 DNA reads as TGTGCCAGCAGCGCCCGGACAGGTCCAGATACGCAGTATTTT. Looking up the rest from reference TRBV7-2 and TRBJ2-3 gives the full variable domain: GAGVSQSPSNKVTEKGKDVELRCDPISGHTALYWYRQSLGQGLEFLIYFQGNSAPDKSGLPSDRFSAERTGGSVSTLTIQRTQQEDSAVYLCASSARTGPDTQYFGPGTRLTVL.

V gene TRBV5-5 combines with J gene TRBJ2-7; 8 nucleotides match TRBD2. Germline CDR1 SGHKS, CDR2 YYEKEE (reference sequence). V lost 4 bases to trimming and J lost 9 bases; unmatched junction nucleotides: 6. The CDR3 runs to 12 residues. CDR3 protein: CASSPLAGPQYF. In nucleotides, the CDR3 is TGTGCCAGCAGCCCCTTAGCGGGACCGCAGTACTTC.

This chain uses TRBV30 with TRBJ1-2, with TRBD1 matching over 8 bases. CDR3 length: 12 amino acids. The V gene's germline CDR1 is GTSNPN and CDR2 SVGIG (reference sequence). V shed 6 bases, J shed 8 bases, and the junction held 8 bases outside the gene matches. The CDR3 coding sequence is TGTGCCTGCTGGCAGGGGGCTCGCGGCTACACCTTC. It is translated as CACWQGARGYTF.

The genes are TRBV27 and TRBJ2-7, with D possibly being TRBD2 (8 bases). Germline loops: CDR1 MNHEY, CDR2 SMNVEV (reference sequence). CDR3 length equals 18 residues. V lost 1 base and J lost 0, with 19 bases in between. The DNA for the CDR3 is TGTGCCAGCAGTTTATACAGGGGCGGAAGCGGGAGCTCCTACGAGCAGTACTTC. Amino acids: CASSLYRGGSGSSYEQYF.

The CDR3 bases are TGTGCCGCCTCGGGCGGGGTAGCGGGGACTCCCTACGAGCAGTACTTC. Its protein product is CAASGGVAGTPYEQYF. The chain carries TRBV11-2 and TRBJ2-7; 8 nucleotides match TRBD2. CDR3 length: 16 amino acids. V trimming: 11 bases; J trimming: 2 bases; junction bases outside the gene matches: 17. From germline, CDR1 is SGHAT and CDR2 FQNNGV.

The rearrangement uses TRBV30 and TRBJ1-5; 8 bases are a match to TRBD1. The CDR3 length is 16 residues. Germline loops: CDR1 GTSNPN, CDR2 SVGIG (reference sequence). Trimming at V came to 0 bases and at J to 1 base, leaving 5 bases not matched to a gene. The CDR3 spells CAWSVPGGLSNQPQHF. As DNA, the CDR3 is TGTGCCTGGAGTGTACCAGGGGGCTTGAGCAATCAGCCCCAGCATTTT.

The V gene is TRBV18, the J gene TRBJ2-3; TRBD2 matches at 9 bases. Germline-derived CDR1 and CDR2 are KGHSH and LQKENI. Unmatched junction bases numbered 4, after V lost 1 base and J lost 2 bases. The CDR3 spans 16 residues. CDR3 protein: CASSPLSGSATDTQYF. The CDR3 nucleotides are TGTGCCAGCTCACCACTTAGCGGGAGTGCCACAGATACGCAGTATTTT.

This rearrangement joins TRBV11-3 to TRBJ2-7; perhaps TRBD1 as D (6 bases). The germline V gene encodes CDR1 SGHNT and CDR2 YENEEA. The CDR3 covers 13 residues. V lost 4 bases, J lost 2 bases, and 9 bases lay in between. The CDR3 region has the DNA TGTGCCAGCAGCTCTGGGGACACCTACGAGCAGTACTTC. Translating gives CASSSGDTYEQYF. The full variable domain, rest sourced from reference TRBV11-3 and TRBJ2-7, is EAGVVQSPRYKIIEKKQPVAFWCNPISGHNTLYWYLQNLGQGPELLIRYENEEAVDDSQLPKDRFSAERLKGVDSTLKIQPAELGDSAVYLCASSSGDTYEQYFGPGTRLTVT.

V usage is TRBV6-1 and J usage is TRBJ2-5, with 7 bases that match TRBD2. The CDR3 is made up of 13 amino acids. Looked up from germline, CDR1 is MNHNS and CDR2 is SASEGT. V trimming: 2 bases; J trimming: 9 bases; junction bases outside the gene matches: 6. The CDR3 sequence: CASSEIGGRAQYF. The CDR3 coding sequence is TGTGCCAGCAGTGAAATCGGAGGGAGGGCCCAGTACTTC.

This chain connects TRBV15 to TRBJ2-2, with a tentative D call TRBD1 (5 bases). The CDR3 spans 16 residues. Germline V CDR1 and CDR2: LNHNV, YYDKDF (reference sequence). V lost 0 bases to trimming and J lost 1 base, with 9 bases between them. CDR3 region: CATSREAGLNTGELFF. Written as DNA, the CDR3 is TGTGCCACCAGCAGAGAGGCAGGGCTGAACACCGGGGAGCTGTTTTTT.

V and J are TRBV7-2 and TRBJ2-1, with 12 bases aligning to TRBD2. The germline CDR1 and CDR2 sequences are SGHTA and FQGNSA. V lost 4 bases, J lost 4 bases, and 11 bases stayed unmatched. The CDR3 totals 18 residues. For the CDR3, the DNA is TGTGCCAGCAGCTCAGGGGGGCTAGCGGGAGGGACTTACAATGAGCAGTTCTTC. Translating it yields CASSSGGLAGGTYNEQFF. Based on the CDR3 plus reference TRBV7-2 and TRBJ2-1, the full variable domain is GAGVSQSPSNKVTEKGKDVELRCDPISGHTALYWYRQSLGQGLEFLIYFQGNSAPDKSGLPSDRFSAERTGGSVSTLTIQRTQQEDSAVYLCASSSGGLAGGTYNEQFFGPGTRLTVL.

The chain recombines TRBV6-2 or TRBV6-3 with TRBJ2-7, with D perhaps TRBD1 (6 bases). The CDR3 totals 16 residues. Germline values: CDR1 MNHEY, CDR2 SVGEGT. V lost 6 bases and J 5 bases, leaving 23 bases between the germline ends. The CDR3 region has the DNA TGTGCCAGCAGCCATTTTGGGGGCTCGTACGTCCACGAGCAGTACTTC. It specifies CASSHFGGSYVHEQYF.

CDR3 nucleotide sequence: TGTGCCAGCAGTTCCGACGGGGCAGATACGCAGTATTTT. The encoded protein is CASSSDGADTQYF. The genes are TRBV6-5 and TRBJ2-3; possibly TRBD2 for D (5 bases). This CDR3 has 13 amino acids. The germline CDR1 and CDR2 sequences are MNHEY and SVGAGI. V shed 4 bases and J shed 4 bases, with 9 bases lying between them.

The gene calls are TRBV9 and TRBJ2-3; 14 bases align to TRBD2. Germline V gives CDR1 SGDLS, CDR2 YYNGEE. The CDR3 extends over 16 amino acids. V dropped 4 bases and J dropped 3; count of bases not matched to a gene: 4. The DNA for the CDR3 is TGTGCCAGCAGCACGGGACTAGCGGGAGAGACAGATACGCAGTATTTT. Its translation: CASSTGLAGETDTQYF.

The chain links TRBV27 to TRBJ2-2; unclear D gene. The germline CDR1 and CDR2 sequences are MNHEY and SMNVEV (reference sequence). The CDR3 has 14 amino acids. Trimming stripped 6 bases from V and 3 bases from J, with 11 bases between. The CDR3 DNA is TGTGCCAGCAGCCCCTTGCGCGACACCGGGGAGCTGTTTTTT. Translation: CASSPLRDTGELFF.

The V gene is TRBV27, the J gene TRBJ2-7, with TRBD1 matching 10 bases. The CDR3 is 16 amino acids. CDR1 and CDR2 from the germline V gene are MNHEY and SMNVEV (reference sequence). V dropped 6 bases and J dropped 3; count of bases not matched to a gene: 11. The CDR3 DNA reads TGTGCCAGCAGATATAGAATCGACAGGGGGCTCTACGAGCAGTACTTC. This translates into CASRYRIDRGLYEQYF.

The chain carries TRBV11-2 and TRBJ1-2, with D hard to call. Germline assignment: CDR1 SGHAT and CDR2 FQNNGV. V gave up 5 bases and J gave up 5 bases, with 12 bases separating them. The CDR3 length is 13 residues. Here the CDR3 reads CASSPAVGYGYTF. The CDR3 DNA sequence: TGTGCCAGCAGCCCTGCGGTAGGATATGGCTACACCTTC. Full variable domain (rest looked up from reference TRBV11-2 and TRBJ1-2): EAGVAQSPRYKIIEKRQSVAFWCNPISGHATLYWYQQILGQGPKLLIQFQNNGVVDDSQLPKDRFSAERLKGVDSTLKIQPAKLEDSAVYLCASSPAVGYGYTFGSGTRLTVV.

This rearrangement joins TRBV24-1 to TRBJ1-2; tentative D call: TRBD1 (6 bases). The germline V and J ends were trimmed by 3 bases and 4 bases, with 11 bases remaining between them. Germline CDR1 and CDR2: KGHDR and SFDVKD. The CDR3 sequence is 14 residues long. The CDR3 sequence is CATSDPRGSYGYTF. CDR3 coding DNA: TGTGCCACCAGTGATCCCAGGGGATCCTATGGCTACACCTTC.

The chain links TRBV11-2 to TRBJ1-2; perhaps TRBD1 as D (6 bases). The CDR3 runs 18 residues. Trimming left V 4 bases short and J 2 bases short, with 23 bases between. The V gene's germline CDR1 is SGHAT and CDR2 FQNNGV. The CDR3 region has the DNA TGTGCCAGCAGCTCCCCTGGGAGGGGGGGCGACTGGAACTATGGCTACACCTTC. Its protein is CASSSPGRGGDWNYGYTF.

The chain joins TRBV10-3 to TRBJ1-1, with a possible D match to TRBD1 (6 bases). Trimming cost V 9 bases and J 4 bases, with 12 bases left between them. The CDR3 spans 12 residues. Germline CDR1 and CDR2: ENHRY and SYGVKD. CDR3 amino acids: CAMGRGATEAFF. Here the CDR3 DNA reads TGTGCCATGGGACGGGGGGCCACTGAAGCTTTCTTT.

The rearrangement uses TRBV19 and TRBJ1-1; D is unresolved. This CDR3 has 16 amino acids. V lost 0 bases and J lost 4, with 15 bases in between. CDR1 and CDR2 from the germline V gene are LNHDA and SQIVND (reference sequence). The DNA of the CDR3 is TGTGCCAGTAGTATAGATAGTTTACGGGTTTTCACTGAAGCTTTCTTT. Its protein product is CASSIDSLRVFTEAFF.

The count of this clone is one. The rearrangement uses TRBV6-5 and TRBJ1-2, with 10 bases that match TRBD1. The germline V gene encodes CDR1 MNHEY and CDR2 SVGAGI. The CDR3 loop spans 13 amino acids. V shed 5 bases, J shed 8 bases, and the junction held 5 bases outside the gene matches. The CDR3 loop is CASSPGQGQGYTF. The CDR3 bases are TGTGCCAGCAGTCCGGGACAGGGGCAGGGCTACACCTTC.

This rearrangement joins TRBV30 to TRBJ2-1; 11 bases are shared with TRBD2. Losses at the gene ends were 4 bases for V and 4 bases for J; bases not matched to a gene: 6. There are 15 residues in the CDR3. Germline assignment: CDR1 GTSNPN and CDR2 SVGIG (reference sequence). As DNA, the CDR3 is TGTGCCTGGAAAAGGACTAGCGGGCGGTACAATGAGCAGTTCTTC. Amino acid sequence: CAWKRTSGRYNEQFF.

The V call is TRBV5-1, the J call TRBJ1-1, with 8 bases identical to TRBD1. Germline CDR1 and CDR2: SGHRS and YFSETQ. The CDR3 totals 14 residues. J lost 0 bases, V lost 4 bases, and 2 bases had no gene match. CDR3 sequence: CASSMTGVNTEAFF. The CDR3 DNA sequence: TGCGCCAGCAGCATGACAGGGGTGAACACTGAAGCTTTCTTT.